Sequencing of this T cell receptor (beta chain) was carried out in a study of T-cell reconstitution after alpha-beta-depleted transplantation in children. Note on this clonotype: Its antigen is undetermined.

Overall study results and limits: Alpha-beta T cells present about two months after transplant were reported to originate from several hundred expanded graft clones. The main origin of T-cell counts and diversity one year after transplant was newly produced T cells. Some patients showed high day-60 TCRbeta diversity, which derived from surviving recipient T cells and thymic progenitors.

Germline V gene data show CDR1 as SQVTM and CDR2 as ANQGSEA. The CDR3 is made up of 16 amino acids. V was pared by 4 bases and J by 4 bases, with 15 bases of the junction left unmatched. The library targeted TCRbeta and was prepared with unique molecular identifiers. TCRdb reprocessed the PCR reads via MiXCR and lists one record per CDR3 protein. The sample carries roughly 490,000 distinct CDR3 sequences, more than 9.5% recorded once. The receptor was isolated from a female patient younger than 10 who had a stem cell transplant for aplastic anemia, so the T cells may come from the graft donor. Material: PBMCs, mostly from graft donor cells, obtained 180 days after TCRalphabeta/CD19-depleted stem cell transplant. This sequence joins TRBV29-1 and TRBJ1-2, with TRBD1 matching over 7 bases. Written as DNA, the CDR3 is TGCAGCGTTGTAGGGGGGGAACAGGGGTGGGTCTATGGCTACACCTTC. As protein: CSVVGGEQGWVYGYTF.